The rows below give T cell receptor beta chains drawn from one sample of a study of OX40 agonist ivuxolimab in advanced cancers. Sequencing was performed with immunoSEQ multiplex PCR; in TCRdb, only in-frame clones are kept and a portion is missing. In the table there are roughly 66,000 clones, roughly 80% of which are singletons. Specimen: CD4+ or CD8+ T cells sorted from blood, collected in a trial of the OX40 agonist ivuxolimab. Receptors originate from an adult with an advanced solid tumor such as melanoma, head and neck, liver or kidney cancer. CDR3s include the opening cysteine and the closing phenylalanine or tryptophan. A D gene is named only where the DNA matches it firmly. Where a row states a size, it is once, few, many or the class of an expanded clone; other rows omit it.

clone_size: .; d_call: TRBD1; j_call: TRBJ1-2; v_call: TRBV7-9; cdr3_nt: TGTGCCAGCAGGCGTCAGGGGGCGGATTCGGGCTACACCTTC; cdr3_aa: CASRRQGADSGYTF
clone_size: .; d_call: .; j_call: TRBJ2-2; v_call: TRBV18; cdr3_nt: TGTGCCAGCTCACCAGCGGGCTTGGCCCCAGGGTTTTTT; cdr3_aa: CASSPAGLAPGFF
clone_size: .; d_call: TRBD1; j_call: TRBJ2-6; v_call: TRBV27; cdr3_nt: TGTGCCAGCAGTAGATGGGACAGGGGAGCTGGGGCCAACGTCCTGACTTTC; cdr3_aa: CASSRWDRGAGANVLTF
clone_size: .; d_call: TRBD2; j_call: TRBJ2-3; v_call: TRBV5-1; cdr3_nt: TGCGCCAGCAGCTTGGAAGGGACTAGCGGGAGGACAGATACGCAGTATTTT; cdr3_aa: CASSLEGTSGRTDTQYF
clone_size: .; d_call: TRBD1; j_call: TRBJ1-1; v_call: TRBV2; cdr3_nt: TGTGCCAGCGCGAGACAGGGGAACACTGAAGCTTTCTTT; cdr3_aa: CASARQGNTEAFF
clone_size: .; d_call: .; j_call: TRBJ1-5; v_call: TRBV2; cdr3_nt: TGTGCCAGCAGTGACGCATATAGCAATCAGCCCCAGCATTTT; cdr3_aa: CASSDAYSNQPQHF
clone_size: .; d_call: .; j_call: TRBJ1-6; v_call: TRBV28; cdr3_nt: TGTGCCAGCAGTTCGCCGGCAATGAATTCACCCCTCCACTTT; cdr3_aa: CASSSPAMNSPLHF
clone_size: .; d_call: TRBD1; j_call: TRBJ1-1; v_call: TRBV28; cdr3_nt: TGTGCCAGCTCACCGTCCGGGACAGGGTTCGGTTATGAAGCTTTCTTT; cdr3_aa: CASSPSGTGFGYEAFF
clone_size: .; d_call: .; j_call: TRBJ2-5; v_call: TRBV30; cdr3_nt: TGTGCCTGGAGTTCCGGCTTAGAGACCCAGTACTTC; cdr3_aa: CAWSSGLETQYF
clone_size: .; d_call: TRBD1; j_call: TRBJ1-5; v_call: TRBV28; cdr3_nt: TGTGCCAGCAGTCTTGGACAGGGTATGTCGCCCCAGCATTTT; cdr3_aa: CASSLGQGMSPQHF
clone_size: .; d_call: .; j_call: TRBJ1-3; v_call: TRBV11-2; cdr3_nt: TGTGCCAGCAGCGCCGGGCAGCCTGGAAACACCATATATTTT; cdr3_aa: CASSAGQPGNTIYF
clone_size: .; d_call: .; j_call: TRBJ1-6; v_call: TRBV2; cdr3_nt: TGTGCCAGCAGTGAGGGCAGGGCGACACCCCTCCACTTT; cdr3_aa: CASSEGRATPLHF
clone_size: .; d_call: .; j_call: TRBJ1-3; v_call: TRBV7-2; cdr3_nt: TGTGCCAGCAGCTTATTAGGGGACCCCTCTGGAAACACCATATATTTT; cdr3_aa: CASSLLGDPSGNTIYF
clone_size: .; d_call: .; j_call: TRBJ2-7; v_call: TRBV20-1; cdr3_nt: TGCAGTGCTAGAGGAGAGTACGAGCAGTACTTC; cdr3_aa: CSARGEYEQYF
clone_size: .; d_call: TRBD2; j_call: TRBJ2-1; v_call: TRBV2; cdr3_nt: TGTGCCAGCAGAGCTAGCGGGAGTATGTTCTTC; cdr3_aa: CASRASGSMFF
clone_size: .; d_call: .; j_call: TRBJ2-3; v_call: TRBV11-3; cdr3_nt: TGTGCCAGCAGCAGGGGGGCTAGCACAGATACGCAGTATTTT; cdr3_aa: CASSRGASTDTQYF
clone_size: .; d_call: TRBD2; j_call: TRBJ2-1; v_call: TRBV7-2; cdr3_nt: TGTGCCAGCAGCTTAGGACTAGCGGGAGGGCTTGATGAGCAGTTCTTC; cdr3_aa: CASSLGLAGGLDEQFF
clone_size: .; d_call: .; j_call: TRBJ1-2; v_call: TRBV28; cdr3_nt: TGTGCCAGCAGTTCCTCATATAACCCGGGACAAAGAAACTATGGCTACACCTTC; cdr3_aa: CASSSSYNPGQRNYGYTF
clone_size: few; d_call: .; j_call: TRBJ1-1; v_call: TRBV11-2; cdr3_nt: TGTGCCAGCAGCTACGGGGGGATCGTCACTGAAGCTTTCTTT; cdr3_aa: CASSYGGIVTEAFF
clone_size: few; d_call: .; j_call: TRBJ1-2; v_call: TRBV7-8; cdr3_nt: TGTGCCAGCAGCTACCAGGGTTGGGGCTACACCTTC; cdr3_aa: CASSYQGWGYTF